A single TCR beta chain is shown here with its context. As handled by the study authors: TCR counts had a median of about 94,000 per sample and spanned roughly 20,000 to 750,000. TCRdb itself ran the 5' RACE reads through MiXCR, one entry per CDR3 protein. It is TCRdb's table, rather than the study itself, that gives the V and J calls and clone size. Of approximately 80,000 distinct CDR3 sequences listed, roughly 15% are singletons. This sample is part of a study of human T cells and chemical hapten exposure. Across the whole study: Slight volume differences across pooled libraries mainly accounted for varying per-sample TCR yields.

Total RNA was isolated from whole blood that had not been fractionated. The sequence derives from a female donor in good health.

The CDR3 loop reads CASSQAPGTGNEQFF. Here the CDR3 DNA reads TGCGCCAGCAGCCAAGCTCCCGGGACAGGGAATGAGCAGTTCTTC. The chain has TRBV4-3 and TRBJ2-1; 9 bases fit TRBD1. V lost 1 base and J lost 7; bases outside the gene matches: 5. This CDR3 has 15 amino acids. Germline CDR1 is LGHNA and CDR2 is YSLEER.